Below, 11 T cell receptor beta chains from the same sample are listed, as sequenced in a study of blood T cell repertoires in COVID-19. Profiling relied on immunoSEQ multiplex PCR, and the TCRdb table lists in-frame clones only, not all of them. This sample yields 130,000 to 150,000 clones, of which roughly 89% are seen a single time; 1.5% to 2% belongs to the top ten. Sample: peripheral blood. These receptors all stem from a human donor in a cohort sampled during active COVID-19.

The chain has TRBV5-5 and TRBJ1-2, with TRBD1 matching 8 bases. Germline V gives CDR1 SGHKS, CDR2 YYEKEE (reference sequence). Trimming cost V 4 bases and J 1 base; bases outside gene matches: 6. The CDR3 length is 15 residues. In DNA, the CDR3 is TGTGCCAGCAGCGCGGGACAGGTACATAACTATGGCTACACCTTC. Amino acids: CASSAGQVHNYGYTF.

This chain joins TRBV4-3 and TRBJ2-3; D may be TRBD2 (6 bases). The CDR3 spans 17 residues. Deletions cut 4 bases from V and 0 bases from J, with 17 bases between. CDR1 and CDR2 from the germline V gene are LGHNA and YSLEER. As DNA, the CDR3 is TGCGCCAGCAGCCCCGGCGATAGCGGACCTAGCACAGATACGCAGTATTTT. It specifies CASSPGDSGPSTDTQYF.

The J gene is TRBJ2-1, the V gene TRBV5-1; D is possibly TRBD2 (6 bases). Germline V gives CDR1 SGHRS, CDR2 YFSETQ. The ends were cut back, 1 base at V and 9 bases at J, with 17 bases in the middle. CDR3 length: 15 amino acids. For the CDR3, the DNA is TGCGCCAGCAGCTTGATCGGGGGTGCTGGCGGTGAGCAGTTCTTC. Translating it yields CASSLIGGAGGEQFF.

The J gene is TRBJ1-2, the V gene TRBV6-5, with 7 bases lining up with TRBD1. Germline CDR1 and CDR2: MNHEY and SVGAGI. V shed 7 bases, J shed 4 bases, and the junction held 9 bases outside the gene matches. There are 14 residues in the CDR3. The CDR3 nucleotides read TGTGCCAGCAAAGTTGACAGGGAGACCTATGGCTACACCTTC. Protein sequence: CASKVDRETYGYTF.

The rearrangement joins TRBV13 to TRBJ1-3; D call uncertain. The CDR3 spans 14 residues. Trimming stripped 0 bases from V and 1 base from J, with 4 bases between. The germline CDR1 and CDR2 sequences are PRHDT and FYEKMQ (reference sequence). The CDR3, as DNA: TGTGCCAGCAGCTTAGGACAGTCTGGAAACACCATATATTTT. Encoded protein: CASSLGQSGNTIYF.

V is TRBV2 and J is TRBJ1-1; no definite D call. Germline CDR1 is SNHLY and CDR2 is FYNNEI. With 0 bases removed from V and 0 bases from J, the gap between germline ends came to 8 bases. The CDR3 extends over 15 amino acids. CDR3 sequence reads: CASSEARDMNTEAFF. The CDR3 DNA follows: TGTGCCAGCAGTGAAGCGCGGGATATGAACACTGAAGCTTTCTTT.

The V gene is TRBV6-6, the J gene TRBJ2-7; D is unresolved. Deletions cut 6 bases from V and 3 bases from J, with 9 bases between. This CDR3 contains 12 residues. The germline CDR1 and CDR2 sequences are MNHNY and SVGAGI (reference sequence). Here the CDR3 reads CASSSPLYEQYF. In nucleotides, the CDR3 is TGTGCCAGCAGCTCCCCCCTCTACGAGCAGTACTTC.

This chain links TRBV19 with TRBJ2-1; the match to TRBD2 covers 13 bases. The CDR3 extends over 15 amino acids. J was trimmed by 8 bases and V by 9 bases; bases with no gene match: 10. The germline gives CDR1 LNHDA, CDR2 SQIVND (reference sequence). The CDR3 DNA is TGTGCCAGCACTATGACTAGCGGGGGGTTGGATGAGCAGTTCTTC. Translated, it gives CASTMTSGGLDEQFF.

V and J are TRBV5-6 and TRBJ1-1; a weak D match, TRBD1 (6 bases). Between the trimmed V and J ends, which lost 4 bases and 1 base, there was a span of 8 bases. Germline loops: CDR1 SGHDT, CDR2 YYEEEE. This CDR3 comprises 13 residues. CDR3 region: CASSRTENTEAFF. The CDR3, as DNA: TGTGCCAGCAGCAGGACAGAGAACACTGAAGCTTTCTTT.

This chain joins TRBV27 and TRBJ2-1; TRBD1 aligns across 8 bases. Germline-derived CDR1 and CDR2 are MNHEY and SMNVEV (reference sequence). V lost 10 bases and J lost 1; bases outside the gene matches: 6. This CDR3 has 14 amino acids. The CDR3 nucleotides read TGTGCCACCAGGGGGCAGGAGTCCTACAATGAGCAGTTCTTC. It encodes CATRGQESYNEQFF.

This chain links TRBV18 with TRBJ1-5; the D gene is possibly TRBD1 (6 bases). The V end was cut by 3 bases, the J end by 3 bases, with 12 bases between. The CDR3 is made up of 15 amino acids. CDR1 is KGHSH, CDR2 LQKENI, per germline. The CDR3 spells CASSPKGGDNQPQHF. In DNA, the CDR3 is TGTGCCAGCTCACCTAAAGGGGGGGACAATCAGCCCCAGCATTTT. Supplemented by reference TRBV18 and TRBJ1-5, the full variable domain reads NAGVMQNPRHLVRRRGQEARLRCSPMKGHSHVYWYRQLPEEGLKFMVYLQKENIIDESGMPKERFSAEFPKEGPSILRIQQVVRGDSAAYFCASSPKGGDNQPQHFGDGTRLSIL.